The 18 T cell receptor beta chains presented below share a single source sample, sequenced in a study of blood T cell repertoires in COVID-19. Produced via immunoSEQ multiplex PCR; TCRdb's table is partial and in-frame only. The sample includes some 220,000 clones, over 90% of them seen just once. Source material: peripheral blood. These receptors were obtained from a man in his thirties or forties with COVID-19, enrolled during active disease.

V is TRBV3-1 (or the pseudogene TRBV3-2) and J is TRBJ2-1, with 8 nucleotides matching TRBD2. Per the germline V gene, CDR1 is LGHDT and CDR2 is YNNKEL (reference sequence). The CDR3 extends over 18 amino acids. The trim removed 4 bases at V and 3 bases at J, leaving 14 bases unmatched. CDR3 residues: CASSRTLAIGGGYNEQFF. The CDR3 DNA is TGTGCCAGCAGCCGAACCCTAGCTATCGGGGGGGGCTACAATGAGCAGTTCTTC.

In its sample, this clone was seen a few times. CDR3 region: CAITPGQGEQYF. The CDR3 bases are TGTGCCATCACCCCGGGACAGGGCGAGCAGTACTTC. This sequence joins TRBV10-3 and TRBJ2-7; 9 nucleotides align to TRBD1. With V trimmed by 7 bases and J by 6 bases, 4 bases remained unmatched. The CDR3 is made up of 12 amino acids. Germline lookup yields CDR1 ENHRY and CDR2 SYGVKD.

The chain carries TRBV24-1 and TRBJ2-5; 8 nucleotides align to TRBD1. The CDR3 is 15 residues long. The germline V gene encodes CDR1 KGHDR and CDR2 SFDVKD. After removal of 3 bases from V and 5 bases from J, the junction contained 7 bases not matched to a gene. The CDR3 region is CATSDPGGAEETQYF. The DNA for the CDR3 is TGTGCCACCAGTGATCCAGGGGGCGCGGAGGAGACCCAGTACTTC.

V and J are TRBV11-2 and TRBJ1-1; TRBD1 is a possible D gene (5 bases). Germline V CDR1 and CDR2: SGHAT, FQNNGV. Trimming removed 3 bases at V and 5 bases at J, with 10 bases between. The CDR3 is made up of 13 amino acids. The CDR3 DNA reads as TGTGCCAGCAGCTTCAGGGATAGGACTGAAGCTTTCTTT. It codes for CASSFRDRTEAFF.

This chain links TRBV10-3 with TRBJ1-3; a possible D gene is TRBD1 (5 bases). The germline V and J ends were trimmed by 6 bases and 0 bases, with 18 bases remaining between them. This CDR3 is 17 amino acids long. From germline, CDR1 is ENHRY and CDR2 SYGVKD. CDR3 in DNA: TGTGCCATCAGCCCGGGGAGGGACCAAAACTCTGGAAACACCATATATTTT. Its translation is CAISPGRDQNSGNTIYF.

The chain has TRBV2 and TRBJ1-1, with 8 bases matching TRBD1. This CDR3 spans 14 amino acids. The germline gives CDR1 SNHLY, CDR2 FYNNEI. V lost 7 bases, J lost 4 bases, and 8 bases stayed unmatched. The CDR3 region has the DNA TGTGCCAGCACCCTACAGGGGGAGGGCACTGAAGCTTTCTTT. It yields the protein CASTLQGEGTEAFF.

The chain is built from TRBV6-2 or TRBV6-3 and TRBJ2-1; 15 positions agree with TRBD2. The germline V gene encodes CDR1 MNHEY and CDR2 SVGEGT. CDR3 length equals 16 residues. With 5 bases clipped from V and 2 bases from J, the junction kept 1 base outside the gene matches. CDR3 protein: CASSGTSGGTYNEQFF. CDR3 DNA sequence: TGTGCCAGCAGTGGGACTAGCGGGGGGACCTACAATGAGCAGTTCTTC.

The chain recombines TRBV9 with TRBJ1-1; D remains unclear. Germline CDR1 and CDR2: SGDLS and YYNGEE. Deletions cut 0 bases from V and 2 bases from J, with 8 bases between. The CDR3 length is 14 residues. The CDR3, as DNA: TGTGCCAGCAGCGTAGTTACAACCAACACTGAAGCTTTCTTT. Protein product: CASSVVTTNTEAFF.

The V gene is TRBV2, the J gene TRBJ1-5; no reliable D call. With 1 base removed from V and 0 bases from J, the gap between germline ends came to 7 bases. Germline V gene lookup returns CDR1 SNHLY and CDR2 FYNNEI. This CDR3 spans 15 amino acids. CDR3 sequence: CASSEGVYSNQPQHF. The DNA for the CDR3 is TGTGCCAGCAGTGAAGGCGTCTATAGCAATCAGCCCCAGCATTTT.

The V and J genes are TRBV4-1 and TRBJ1-1; 8 nucleotides line up with TRBD1. Trimming at V came to 2 bases and at J to 4 bases, leaving 3 bases not matched to a gene. The CDR3 consists of 14 residues. CDR1 and CDR2 from the germline V gene are MGHRA and YSYEKL. The CDR3, as DNA: TGCGCCAGCAGCCAATTACAGGGGGGCACTGAAGCTTTCTTT. This codes for CASSQLQGGTEAFF.

V gene TRBV5-4 combines with J gene TRBJ1-2; TRBD1 agrees at 11 bases. The junction had 8 bases not matched to a gene; V was cut back by 3 bases and J by 4 bases. Germline-derived CDR1 and CDR2 are SGHNT and YYREEE (reference sequence). This CDR3 spans 16 amino acids. The CDR3 protein is CASSSTTGTGGYGYTF. The DNA of the CDR3 is TGTGCCAGCAGCTCTACCACGGGGACAGGGGGCTATGGCTACACCTTC. Together with reference TRBV5-4 and TRBJ1-2, the CDR3 gives the full variable domain: ETGVTQSPTHLIKTRGQQVTLRCSSQSGHNTVSWYQQALGQGPQFIFQYYREEENGRGNFPPRFSGLQFPNYSSELNVNALELDDSALYLCASSSTTGTGGYGYTFGSGTRLTVV.

This chain uses TRBV3-1 (or the pseudogene TRBV3-2) with TRBJ1-2; D is unresolved. The V end was cut by 0 bases, the J end by 5 bases, with 10 bases between. In germline, CDR1 is LGHDT, CDR2 YNNKEL (reference sequence). The CDR3 is 14 amino acids. Here the CDR3 reads CASSQDNQAYGYTF. In nucleotides, the CDR3 is TGTGCCAGCAGCCAAGATAACCAGGCGTATGGCTACACCTTC.

This chain links TRBV5-6 with TRBJ1-6, with D possibly matching TRBD1 (6 bases). Trimming stripped 4 bases from V and 6 bases from J, with 14 bases between. The CDR3 sequence is 15 residues long. Germline V gene data show CDR1 as SGHDT and CDR2 as YYEEEE. The CDR3 is CASSGTGFFNSPLHF. CDR3 bases: TGTGCCAGCAGCGGTACAGGGTTCTTTAATTCACCCCTCCACTTT.

The gene calls are TRBV28 and TRBJ1-2; the D gene is possibly TRBD1 (6 bases). Germline lookup yields CDR1 MDHEN and CDR2 SYDVKM. This CDR3 is built from 16 residues. The V end lost 6 bases, the J end lost 6 bases, and 23 bases lay between the germline ends. The CDR3 spells CASRPISGTPGDGYTF. The CDR3 DNA reads as TGTGCCAGCAGACCAATTTCCGGGACACCCGGCGATGGCTACACCTTC.

Here the CDR3 DNA reads TGTGCCAGTAGTATTCTAGGACAGGAGCTAAATGAAAAACTGTTTTTT. Protein sequence: CASSILGQELNEKLFF. The chain recombines TRBV19 with TRBJ1-4; 7 bases align to TRBD1. The length of the CDR3 is 16 residues. CDR1 is LNHDA, CDR2 SQIVND, per germline (reference sequence). With 3 bases clipped from V and 5 bases from J, the junction kept 9 bases outside the gene matches.

The chain combines TRBV6-6 with TRBJ1-3; tentatively, D is TRBD1 (5 bases). This CDR3 region has 15 residues. From germline, CDR1 is MNHNY and CDR2 SVGAGI (reference sequence). Trimming shortened V by 0 bases and J by 2 bases, and 8 bases separated the two germline ends. The CDR3 here is CASSYSGRAGNTIYF. The DNA of the CDR3 is TGTGCCAGCAGTTACTCAGGCAGGGCTGGAAACACCATATATTTT.

CDR3 sequence reads: CAISESSLRDSPLHF. For the CDR3, the DNA is TGTGCCATCAGTGAGTCCTCCTTGAGGGATTCACCCCTCCACTTT. The chain carries TRBV10-3 and TRBJ1-6; D gene unclear. The CDR3 totals 15 residues. Germline lookup yields CDR1 ENHRY and CDR2 SYGVKD. V lost 0 bases and J lost 8, with 11 bases in between.

This clone was seen just once. V gene TRBV20-1 combines with J gene TRBJ2-7; D remains ambiguous. The CDR3 extends over 11 amino acids. V shed 6 bases and J shed 3 bases, with 9 bases lying between them. Germline V gives CDR1 DFQATT, CDR2 SNEGSKA (reference sequence). The CDR3 is CSASPLYEQYF. The CDR3 DNA follows: TGCAGTGCGAGTCCCCTCTACGAGCAGTACTTC.